Presented here are 13 T cell receptor beta chains from one specimen sequenced in a study of T cells after yellow fever vaccination. TCRdb reanalysed the 5' RACE reads using MiXCR and keeps one entry per CDR3 protein. The sample has about 360,000 distinct CDR3 sequences, around 6.5% seen once; the top ten hold 14% to 15%. The input for sequencing was PBMCs, taken 5 days after the yellow fever booster vaccination. The receptors derive from a man in his thirties or forties who received the YFV17D yellow fever vaccine.

This clonotype has ten or more counts. The chain couples TRBV6-5 to TRBJ2-3; D is perhaps TRBD1 (6 bases). This CDR3 spans 13 amino acids. Germline CDR1 MNHEY, CDR2 SVGAGI. V shed 0 bases and J shed 8 bases, with 9 bases lying between them. CDR3 bases: TGTGCCAGCAGTTACTCGACAGGCGGTACGCAGTATTTT. It is translated as CASSYSTGGTQYF.

The chain employs TRBV6-1 and TRBJ1-5; 9 nucleotides match TRBD1. The CDR3 contains 15 residues. Unmatched junction bases numbered 5, after V lost 6 bases and J lost 2 bases. The germline CDR1 and CDR2 sequences are MNHNS and SASEGT. The CDR3 is CASRVQGAGNQPQHF. The CDR3 DNA follows: TGTGCCAGCAGGGTACAGGGGGCTGGCAATCAGCCCCAGCATTTT.

V is TRBV6-2 or TRBV6-3 and J is TRBJ2-1; possibly TRBD1 or TRBD2 for D (5 bases each). V was cut by 6 bases and J by 15 bases, with 15 bases left in between. Looked up from germline, CDR1 is MNHEY and CDR2 is SVGEGT. This CDR3 comprises 11 residues. The CDR3 protein is CASSHGASPFF. CDR3 bases: TGTGCCAGCAGCCACGGGGCTTCGCCGTTCTTC.

This clonotype was seen a handful of times. The genes are TRBV18 and TRBJ2-7, with D possibly matching TRBD2 (5 bases). Germline CDR1 reads KGHSH; CDR2 reads LQKENI. Trimming shortened V by 3 bases and J by 1 base, and 16 bases separated the two germline ends. CDR3 length equals 16 residues. This chain's CDR3 is CASSPYSVGESYEQYF. The CDR3 DNA is TGTGCCAGCTCACCCTACTCGGTGGGAGAGTCCTACGAGCAGTACTTC.

The chain recombines TRBV11-2 with TRBJ2-1; no clear D gene. Germline V gene lookup returns CDR1 SGHAT and CDR2 FQNNGV. The V end was cut by 5 bases, the J end by 0 bases, with 17 bases between. The CDR3 totals 17 residues. CDR3 loop: CASSPRYQSPSYNEQFF. The CDR3 DNA sequence: TGTGCCAGCAGCCCCAGATATCAGTCCCCCTCCTACAATGAGCAGTTCTTC.

This rearrangement joins TRBV5-1 to TRBJ2-1, with 8 bases matching TRBD2. Trimming took 2 bases from V and 12 from J; bases not matched to a gene: 16. The CDR3 contains 16 residues. Germline V CDR1 and CDR2: SGHRS, YFSETQ. The CDR3 bases are TGCGCCAGCAGCTTCCTCAAGGCGGGGGGCCCCAAGGGGCAGTTCTTC. This translates into CASSFLKAGGPKGQFF. Filled out from reference TRBV5-1 and TRBJ2-1, the complete variable domain reads KAGVTQTPRYLIKTRGQQVTLSCSPISGHRSVSWYQQTPGQGLQFLFEYFSETQRNKGNFPGRFSGRQFSNSRSEMNVSTLELGDSALYLCASSFLKAGGPKGQFFGPGTRLTVL.

V gene TRBV19 combines with J gene TRBJ2-4, with D uncertain. Trimming removed 4 bases from V and 0 bases from J, with 10 bases in between. Germline CDR1 reads LNHDA; CDR2 reads SQIVND (reference sequence). The CDR3 runs to 15 residues. CDR3 coding DNA: TGTGCCAGTAGTACCGGACCCCTAGCCAAAAACATTCAGTACTTC. Translated: CASSTGPLAKNIQYF. Based on the CDR3 plus reference TRBV19 and TRBJ2-4, the full variable domain is DGGITQSPKYLFRKEGQNVTLSCEQNLNHDAMYWYRQDPGQGLRLIYYSQIVNDFQKGDIAEGYSVSREKKESFPLTVTSAQKNPTAFYLCASSTGPLAKNIQYFGAGTRLSVL.

This clonotype was detected a few times. The chain uses TRBV19 and TRBJ1-1; 10 positions agree with TRBD1. V gave up 3 bases and J gave up 5 bases; unmatched junction bases: 9. CDR3 size: 16 residues. Germline-derived CDR1 and CDR2 are LNHDA and SQIVND (reference sequence). In DNA, the CDR3 is TGTGCCAGTAGTATGGGCGGGACAGGGGCGCAAACTGAAGCTTTCTTT. Encoded protein: CASSMGGTGAQTEAFF.

Only a few counts were recorded for this clonotype. The V gene is TRBV5-1, the J gene TRBJ1-1; D not resolved. With 3 bases removed from V and 1 base from J, the gap between germline ends came to 13 bases. The CDR3 is made up of 15 amino acids. The germline V gene has CDR1 SGHRS and CDR2 YFSETQ. CDR3 nucleotides: TGCGCCAGCAGCTCTTACGCGGCGACGAACACTGAAGCTTTCTTT. Amino acid sequence: CASSSYAATNTEAFF.

The chain carries TRBV12-3 or TRBV12-4 and TRBJ1-5; tentatively, D is TRBD1 (5 bases). The CDR3 runs 14 residues. Trimming removed 6 bases at V and 4 bases at J, with 13 bases between. This chain's CDR3 is CASSRDGVNQPQHF. DNA for the CDR3: TGTGCCAGCAGCCGGGACGGAGTTAATCAGCCCCAGCATTTT.

This clonotype was seen only a few times. The chain links TRBV2 to TRBJ2-7, with D possibly TRBD2 on 5 matching bases. The CDR3 has 12 amino acids. The ends were cut back, 3 bases at V and 6 bases at J, with 9 bases in the middle. Germline V CDR1 and CDR2: SNHLY, FYNNEI. CDR3 region: CASSERAGEQYF. For the CDR3, the DNA is TGTGCCAGCAGTGAGCGGGCGGGCGAGCAGTACTTC.

This chain joins TRBV29-1 and TRBJ2-1; 8 nucleotides agree with TRBD1. Losses at the gene ends were 2 bases for V and 9 bases for J; bases not matched to a gene: 9. Germline loops: CDR1 SQVTM, CDR2 ANQGSEA. There are 14 residues in the CDR3. CDR3 nucleotide sequence: TGCAGCGTTGAACAAGACAGGGGTACGTTTGAGCAGTTCTTC. It specifies CSVEQDRGTFEQFF.

This clonotype has at least ten counts. The chain combines TRBV27 with TRBJ2-2, with D perhaps matching TRBD1 (5 bases). CDR1 MNHEY and CDR2 SMNVEV come from the germline V gene (reference sequence). The CDR3 length is 13 residues. Trimming took 5 bases from V and 4 from J, leaving 8 bases between them. The CDR3 spells CASSPQGTGELFF. CDR3 nucleotides: TGTGCCAGCAGTCCCCAGGGCACCGGGGAGCTGTTTTTT.